This TCR beta chain was sequenced in a study of post-analysis software for immune sequencing data. Study background: The cohort encompassed relapsing-remitting, secondary progressive and progressive-relapsing multiple sclerosis disease courses.

This clonotype has just a few counts. Its specificity is unknown. Broader study findings: Normalized Chao1 diversity in multiple sclerosis patients fell significantly below that of controls. Compared with controls, patients had more of about 5 TRBV segments, including TRBV5-6, TRBV5-1 and TRBV20-1. Strong co-clustering by F measure linked samples that shared a preparation batch.

Every TCR beta cDNA library bore unique molecular identifiers. When about 0.95 to 10 million T cells were used, they gave roughly 500,000 cDNA molecules. TCRdb recomputed calls from the PCR reads with MiXCR, one row per CDR3 protein. This sample has roughly 540,000 distinct CDR3 sequences, with around a third found just once. V shed 4 bases and J shed 2 bases, with 12 bases lying between them. The CDR3 is made up of 14 amino acids. Germline values: CDR1 SGHRS, CDR2 YFSETQ. This TCR was recovered from a girl under 18 with multiple sclerosis. This chain connects TRBV5-1 to TRBJ2-5; D unresolved. Input material: blood. For the CDR3, the DNA is TGCGCCAGCAGCCCCCAACATAATCAAGAGACCCAGTACTTC. This translates into CASSPQHNQETQYF.